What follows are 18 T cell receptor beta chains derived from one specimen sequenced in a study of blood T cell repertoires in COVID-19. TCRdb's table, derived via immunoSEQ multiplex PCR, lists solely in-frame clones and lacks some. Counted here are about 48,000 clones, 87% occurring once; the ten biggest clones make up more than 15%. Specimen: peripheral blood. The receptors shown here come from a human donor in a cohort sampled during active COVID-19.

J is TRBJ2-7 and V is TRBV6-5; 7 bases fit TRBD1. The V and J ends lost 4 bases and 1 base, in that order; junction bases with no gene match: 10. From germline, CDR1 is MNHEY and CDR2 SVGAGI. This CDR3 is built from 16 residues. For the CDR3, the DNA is TGTGCCAGCAGTTCCCTTCGAGTGGGACAGTCCTACGAGCAGTACTTC. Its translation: CASSSLRVGQSYEQYF.

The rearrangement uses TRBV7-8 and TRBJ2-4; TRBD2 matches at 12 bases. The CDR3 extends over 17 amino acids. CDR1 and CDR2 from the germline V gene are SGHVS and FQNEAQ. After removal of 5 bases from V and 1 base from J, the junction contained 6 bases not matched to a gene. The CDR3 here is CASSPASGGVAKNIQYF. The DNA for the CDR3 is TGTGCCAGCAGCCCCGCTAGCGGGGGGGTGGCCAAAAACATTCAGTACTTC. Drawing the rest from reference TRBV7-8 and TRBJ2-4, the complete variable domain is GAGVSQSPRYKVAKRGQDVALRCDPISGHVSLFWYQQALGQGPEFLTYFQNEAQLDKSGLPSDRFFAERPEGSVSTLKIQRTQQEDSAVYLCASSPASGGVAKNIQYFGAGTRLSVL.

This CDR3 is CASSEVSGGGGADTQYF. Written as DNA, the CDR3 is TGTGCCAGCAGTGAGGTTTCGGGGGGGGGCGGGGCAGATACGCAGTATTTT. The J gene is TRBJ2-3, the V gene TRBV6-1, with TRBD2 identical over 8 bases. The V and J ends lost 3 bases and 4 bases, in that order; junction bases with no gene match: 12. Germline V gives CDR1 MNHNS, CDR2 SASEGT. The length of the CDR3 is 17 residues.

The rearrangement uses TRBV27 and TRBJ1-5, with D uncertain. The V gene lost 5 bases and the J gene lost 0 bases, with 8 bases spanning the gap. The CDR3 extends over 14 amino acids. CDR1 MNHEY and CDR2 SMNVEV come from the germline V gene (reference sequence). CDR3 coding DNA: TGTGCCAGCAGTCCCCGGTTTAGCAATCAGCCCCAGCATTTT. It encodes CASSPRFSNQPQHF.

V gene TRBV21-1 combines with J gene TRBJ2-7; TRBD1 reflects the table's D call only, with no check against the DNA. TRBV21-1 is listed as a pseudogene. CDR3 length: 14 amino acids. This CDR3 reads CARPSDREHYEQYF. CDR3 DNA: TGTGCCAGGCCTTCGGACAGGGAACACTACGAGCAGTACTTC.

DNA for the CDR3: TGTGCCAGCAGCTCCCTCGGGGGTGTCTACGAGCAGTACTTC. Protein product: CASSSLGGVYEQYF. The chain couples TRBV7-2 to TRBJ2-7, with D perhaps TRBD2 (6 bases). This CDR3 comprises 14 residues. Per germline, CDR1 SGHTA and CDR2 FQGNSA. With 4 bases removed from V and 3 bases from J, the gap between germline ends came to 13 bases. The full variable domain, completed using reference TRBV7-2 and TRBJ2-7, is GAGVSQSPSNKVTEKGKDVELRCDPISGHTALYWYRQSLGQGLEFLIYFQGNSAPDKSGLPSDRFSAERTGGSVSTLTIQRTQQEDSAVYLCASSSLGGVYEQYFGPGTRLTVT.

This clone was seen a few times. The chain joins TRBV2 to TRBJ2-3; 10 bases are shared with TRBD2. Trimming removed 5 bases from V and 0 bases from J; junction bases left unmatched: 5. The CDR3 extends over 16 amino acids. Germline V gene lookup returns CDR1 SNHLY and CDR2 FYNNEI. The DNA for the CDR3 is TGTGCCAGCAGTAAAATGACTAGCGGGAGCACAGATACGCAGTATTTT. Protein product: CASSKMTSGSTDTQYF. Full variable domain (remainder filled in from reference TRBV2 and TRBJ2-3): EPEVTQTPSHQVTQMGQEVILRCVPISNHLYFYWYRQILGQKVEFLVSFYNNEISEKSEIFDDQFSVERPDGSNFTLKIRSTKLEDSAMYFCASSKMTSGSTDTQYFGPGTRLTVL.

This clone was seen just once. This CDR3 is CASSHGGGQFF. In DNA form, the CDR3 reads TGTGCCAGCAGCCACGGCGGGGGGCAGTTCTTC. The V and J genes are TRBV27 and TRBJ2-1; the match to TRBD2 covers 7 bases. Trimming at V came to 6 bases and at J to 12 bases, leaving 5 bases not matched to a gene. CDR1 is MNHEY and CDR2 is SMNVEV in the germline V gene (reference sequence). There are 11 residues in the CDR3.

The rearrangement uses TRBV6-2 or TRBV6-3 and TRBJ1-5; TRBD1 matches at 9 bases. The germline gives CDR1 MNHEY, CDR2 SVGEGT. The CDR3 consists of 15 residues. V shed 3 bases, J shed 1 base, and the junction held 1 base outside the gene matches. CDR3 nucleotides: TGTGCCAGCAGTTATGGGACAGGGAGCAATCAGCCCCAGCATTTT. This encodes CASSYGTGSNQPQHF.

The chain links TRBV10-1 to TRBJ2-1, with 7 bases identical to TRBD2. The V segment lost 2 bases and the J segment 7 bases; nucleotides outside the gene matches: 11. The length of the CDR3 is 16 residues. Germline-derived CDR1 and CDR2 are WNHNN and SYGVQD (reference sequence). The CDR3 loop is CASSELAGEHLNEQFF. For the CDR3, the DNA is TGCGCCAGCAGTGAGCTTGCGGGGGAACATTTGAATGAGCAGTTCTTC.

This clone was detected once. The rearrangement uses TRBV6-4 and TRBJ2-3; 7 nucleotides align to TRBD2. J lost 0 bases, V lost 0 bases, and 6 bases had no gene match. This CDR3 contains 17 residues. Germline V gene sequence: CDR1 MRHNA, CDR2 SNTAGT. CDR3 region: CASSDSGGGGSTDTQYF. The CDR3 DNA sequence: TGTGCCAGCAGTGACTCGGGCGGCGGGGGAAGCACAGATACGCAGTATTTT.

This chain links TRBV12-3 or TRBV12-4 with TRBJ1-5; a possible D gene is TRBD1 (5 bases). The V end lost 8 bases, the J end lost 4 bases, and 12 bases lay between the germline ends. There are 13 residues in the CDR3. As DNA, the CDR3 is TGTGCCAGCGGGGCCGGAGGGAATCAGCCCCAGCATTTT. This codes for CASGAGGNQPQHF.

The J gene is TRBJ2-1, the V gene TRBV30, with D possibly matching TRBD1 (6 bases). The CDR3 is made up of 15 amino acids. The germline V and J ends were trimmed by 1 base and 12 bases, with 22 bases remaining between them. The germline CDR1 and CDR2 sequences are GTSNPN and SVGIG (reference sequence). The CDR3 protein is CAWSELISRDIGQFF. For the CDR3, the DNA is TGTGCCTGGAGTGAGCTTATTTCCCGGGACATCGGGCAGTTCTTC.

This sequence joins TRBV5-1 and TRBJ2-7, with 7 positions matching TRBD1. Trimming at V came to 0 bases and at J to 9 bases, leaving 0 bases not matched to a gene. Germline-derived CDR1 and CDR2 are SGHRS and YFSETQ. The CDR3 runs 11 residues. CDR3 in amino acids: CASSLGQGQYF. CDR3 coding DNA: TGCGCCAGCAGCTTGGGACAGGGGCAGTACTTC.

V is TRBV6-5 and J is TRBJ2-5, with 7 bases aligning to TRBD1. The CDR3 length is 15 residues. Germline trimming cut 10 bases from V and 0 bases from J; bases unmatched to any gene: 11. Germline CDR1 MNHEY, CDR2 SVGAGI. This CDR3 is CATSRQGTNQETQYF. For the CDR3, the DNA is TGTGCCACCTCACGACAGGGAACAAACCAAGAGACCCAGTACTTC.

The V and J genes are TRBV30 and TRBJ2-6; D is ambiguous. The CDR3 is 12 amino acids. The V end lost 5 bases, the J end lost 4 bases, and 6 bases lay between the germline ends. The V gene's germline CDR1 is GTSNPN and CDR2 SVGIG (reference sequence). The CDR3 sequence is CAWHSGANVLTF. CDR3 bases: TGTGCCTGGCACTCCGGGGCCAACGTCCTGACTTTC.

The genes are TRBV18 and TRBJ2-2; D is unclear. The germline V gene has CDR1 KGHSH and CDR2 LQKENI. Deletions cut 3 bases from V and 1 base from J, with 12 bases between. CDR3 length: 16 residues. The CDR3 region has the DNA TGTGCCAGCTCACCGCTTCAACAAATGAACACCGGGGAGCTGTTTTTT. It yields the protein CASSPLQQMNTGELFF.

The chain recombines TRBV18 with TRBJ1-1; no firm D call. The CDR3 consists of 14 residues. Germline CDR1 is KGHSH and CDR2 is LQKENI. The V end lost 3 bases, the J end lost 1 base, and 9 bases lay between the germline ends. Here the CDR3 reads CASSPLRENTEAFF. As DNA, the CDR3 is TGTGCCAGCTCACCCCTGAGGGAGAACACTGAAGCTTTCTTT.